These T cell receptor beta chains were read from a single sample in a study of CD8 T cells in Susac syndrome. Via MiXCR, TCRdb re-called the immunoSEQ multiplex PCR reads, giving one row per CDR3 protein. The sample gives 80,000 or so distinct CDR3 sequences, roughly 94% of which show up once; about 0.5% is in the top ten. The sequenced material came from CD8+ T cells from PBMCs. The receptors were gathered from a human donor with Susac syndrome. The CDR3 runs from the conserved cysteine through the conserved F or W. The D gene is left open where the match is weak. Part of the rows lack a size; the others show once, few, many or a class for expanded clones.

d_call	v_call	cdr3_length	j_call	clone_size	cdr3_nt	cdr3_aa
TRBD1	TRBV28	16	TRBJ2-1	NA	TGTGCCAGCAGTCACGGACAGGGGAGGTCCTACAATGAGCAGTTCTTC	CASSHGQGRSYNEQFF
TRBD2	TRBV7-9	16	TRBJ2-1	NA	TGTGCCAGCAGCTTAATAGCGGGGGGCGTTAAGAATGAGCAGTTCTTC	CASSLIAGGVKNEQFF
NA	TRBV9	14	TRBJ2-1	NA	TGTGCCAGCAGCGTAGAAGTAGGGTACAATGAGCAGTTCTTC	CASSVEVGYNEQFF
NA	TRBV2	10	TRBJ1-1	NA	TGTGCCAGCCTATTCACTGAAGCTTTCTTT	CASLFTEAFF
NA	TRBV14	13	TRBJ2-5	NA	TGTGCCAGCAGCTTCAGCGGTAGGGAGACCCAGTACTTC	CASSFSGRETQYF
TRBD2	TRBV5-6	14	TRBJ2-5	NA	TGTGCCAGCAGCTTGCCGCGGGGGGGAGAGACCCAGTACTTC	CASSLPRGGETQYF
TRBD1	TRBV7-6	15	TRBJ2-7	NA	TGTGCCAGCAGCCCACCGGGACAGGGATATTACGAGCAGTACTTC	CASSPPGQGYYEQYF
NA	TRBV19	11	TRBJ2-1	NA	TGTGCCAGTACAGCATACAATGAGCAGTTCTTC	CASTAYNEQFF
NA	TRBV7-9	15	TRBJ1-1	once	TGTGCCAGCAGCTCCCCTCAAGTTAGCCTTGCTGAAGCTTTCTTT	CASSSPQVSLAEAFF
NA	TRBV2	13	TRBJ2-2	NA	TGTGCCAGCACTGGGCAGAGCACCGGGGAGCTGTTTTTT	CASTGQSTGELFF
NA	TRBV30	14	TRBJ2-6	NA	TGTGCCTGGAGTATGGAGGCAGGGGCCAACGTCCTGACTTTC	CAWSMEAGANVLTF
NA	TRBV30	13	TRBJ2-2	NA	TGTGCCTGGAGTGCAGGGATGGTCGGGGAGCTGTTTTTT	CAWSAGMVGELFF
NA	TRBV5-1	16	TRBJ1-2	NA	TGCGCCAGCAGCTTGGATTCAGGGGCGCCTAACTATGGCTACACCTTC	CASSLDSGAPNYGYTF
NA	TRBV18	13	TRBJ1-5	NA	TGTGCCAGCTCACCAGCAGACAATCAGCCCCAGCATTTT	CASSPADNQPQHF
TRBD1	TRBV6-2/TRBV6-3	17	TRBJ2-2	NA	TGTGCCAGCTACTTTCAACCGGGACAGCAAAACACCGGGGAGCTGTTTTTT	CASYFQPGQQNTGELFF
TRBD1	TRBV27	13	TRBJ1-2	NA	TGTGCCAGCAGAAAGGGACAGGGAATTGGCTACACCTTC	CASRKGQGIGYTF
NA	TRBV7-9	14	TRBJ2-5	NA	TGTGCCAGCAGCTACCGGGACGGAGAAGAGACCCAGTACTTC	CASSYRDGEETQYF
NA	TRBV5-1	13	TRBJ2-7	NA	TGCGCCAGCAGGGATGGCAGAAACTACGAGCAGTACTTC	CASRDGRNYEQYF
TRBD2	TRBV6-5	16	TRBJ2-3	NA	TGTGCCAGCAGTTACGCGCCTAGCGGGTACACAGATACGCAGTATTTT	CASSYAPSGYTDTQYF
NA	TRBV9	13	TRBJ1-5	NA	TGTGCCAGCAGCGTAGGGAGCAATCAGCCCCAGCATTTT	CASSVGSNQPQHF